Listed below are T cell receptor beta chains from one sample, sequenced in a study of tumor and adjacent non-tumor tissue in lung cancer. TCRdb reprocessed the multiplex PCR reads via MiXCR and lists one record per CDR3 protein. Of approximately 120,000 distinct CDR3 sequences in the sample, around three fifths were seen once. Sequencing input: lung tumor tissue. All receptors derive from a man aged 30 to 45 with non-small cell lung cancer. CDR3s include the opening cysteine and the closing phenylalanine or tryptophan. The D gene is left open where the match is weak. Clone size is shown for a subset of rows, as once, few, many or a class of expanded clone.

abundance,v_gene,j_gene,d_gene,len,CDR3nt,CDR3aa
many,TRBV10-3,TRBJ1-4,TRBD1,13,TGTGCCATCAGGGGACAGGGAGCGGAAAAACTGTTTTTT,CAIRGQGAEKLFF
.,TRBV20-1,TRBJ1-2,TRBD1,13,TGCAGTGCTAAAGACCCCGGACAGGATGGCTACACCTTC,CSAKDPGQDGYTF
.,TRBV11-2,TRBJ1-1,TRBD1,16,TGTACCAGCAGCCCGCACAGGGGGGAGCTGAACACTGAAGCTTTCTTT,CTSSPHRGELNTEAFF
few,TRBV30,TRBJ2-6,.,14,TGTGCCTTTACAGGAGCCTCTTGGGCCAACGTCCTGACTTTC,CAFTGASWANVLTF
many,TRBV11-2,TRBJ1-5,.,14,TGTGCCAGCAGCTTAGTAGGGCTTGGGGATCCCCAGCATTTT,CASSLVGLGDPQHF
few,TRBV7-9,TRBJ1-2,.,16,TGTGCCAGCAGCTTAGCGGCAGCAGGAATTGACTATGGCTACACCTTC,CASSLAAAGIDYGYTF
few,TRBV5-1,TRBJ2-7,.,13,TGCGCCAGCAGCGCGGGCCTCTCCTACGAGCAGTACTTC,CASSAGLSYEQYF
.,TRBV11-3,TRBJ2-2,TRBD1,14,TGTGCCAGCAAGACTGGACAGGGCACCAGGGAGCTGTTTTTT,CASKTGQGTRELFF
.,TRBV7-8,TRBJ1-1,.,15,TGTGCCAGCAGCTTAATTCGGGGGCCTAACACTGAAGCTTTCTTT,CASSLIRGPNTEAFF
.,TRBV6-1,TRBJ2-1,TRBD1,13,TGTGCCAGCAGGGCCCGGACAGGGAACGAACAGTTCTTC,CASRARTGNEQFF
.,TRBV24-1,TRBJ2-3,TRBD2,16,TGTGCCACCTCCGAGGGGATAGCGGGGGGGCAAGATACGCAGTATTTT,CATSEGIAGGQDTQYF
.,TRBV11-2,TRBJ2-5,TRBD1,15,TGTGTCAGCTGCTTAGACAGGGCCTTCCAAGAGACCCAGTACTTC,CVSCLDRAFQETQYF
many,TRBV6-6,TRBJ2-1,TRBD2,18,TGTGCCAGCAGTTACTCGGTCCGGGGGGCGGGAGGGCTCAATGAGCAGTTCTTC,CASSYSVRGAGGLNEQFF
.,TRBV13,TRBJ2-7,TRBD2,12,TGTGCCAGCAGGCTCGGGGGGAACGAGCAGTACTTC,CASRLGGNEQYF
once,TRBV29-1,TRBJ2-1,TRBD2,14,TGCATCGTTGAAGGGGGACTAGCTGCCAATGAGCAGTTCTTC,CIVEGGLAANEQFF
.,TRBV11-2,TRBJ2-1,.,15,TGTGCCAGCAGCTTAGACGGGGTCTACTACAATGAGCAGTTCTTT,CASSLDGVYYNEQFF
.,TRBV4-3,TRBJ2-3,TRBD2,16,TGCGTCAGTAGCAAAGCCCCTAGCGGGGGCCCAGATACGCTGTATTTT,CVSSKAPSGGPDTLYF
.,TRBV6-2/TRBV6-3,TRBJ2-5,TRBD2,15,TGTACCAGCAGACTAGCGGGGGGTGACCGCCGGACCCAGTACTTC,CTSRLAGGDRRTQYF
many,TRBV20-1,TRBJ1-5,TRBD1,15,TGCAGTGCTAGAGGGGGGACAGGGTTTAATCAGCCCCAGCATTTT,CSARGGTGFNQPQHF
many,TRBV6-6,TRBJ1-3,.,14,TGTGCCAGCAGTTACCGGGGGTCTGGAAACACCATATATTTT,CASSYRGSGNTIYF
.,TRBV11-2,TRBJ2-7,.,14,TGTGCCAGCAGCCGGTGGACCCAATTCGGCGAGCGGTACTTC,CASSRWTQFGERYF
.,TRBV11-3,TRBJ2-1,.,13,TGTGTTAGCAGCCCCACACCTGGCAATGAGCGGTTCTTC,CVSSPTPGNERFF
many,TRBV6-6,TRBJ2-7,TRBD1,14,TGTGCCAGCACTAAACAGGGGGCAGGCTACGAGCAGTACTTC,CASTKQGAGYEQYF
once,TRBV6-5,TRBJ1-1,.,18,TGTGCCAGCAGTTACCCGGCGGGGGGGAGGACTCAGAACACTGAAGCTTTTTTT,CASSYPAGGRTQNTEAFF
.,TRBV12-3/TRBV12-4,TRBJ1-1,TRBD1,14,TGTGTCAGCAGGCGCAGGGGGCGGAAGACTGAAGCTTCCTTT,CVSRRRGRKTEASF
medium-sized,TRBV20-1,TRBJ1-1,.,14,TGCAGTGCTAGGGGAACCAGGGGAGGGGCTGAAGCTTTCTTT,CSARGTRGGAEAFF
.,TRBV11-1,TRBJ1-5,.,13,TGTGCCAGCAGCTTACATAGCACTCAGGCCCAGCATTTT,CASSLHSTQAQHF
many,TRBV11-2,TRBJ2-2,TRBD1,16,TGTGCCAGCAGCACGCGGGGACAGGGATGGACCGGGGAGCTGTTTTTT,CASSTRGQGWTGELFF
once,TRBV11-1,TRBJ2-3,.,14,TGTCCCAGCAGCTTAAAGGGTCGCACAGATACACAGTATTTT,CPSSLKGRTDTQYF
few,TRBV2,TRBJ2-5,.,12,TGTGCCAGCGGTAGGGGAAGGGAGACCCAGTACTTC,CASGRGRETQYF
.,TRBV5-1,TRBJ2-7,.,16,TGCGCCAGCAACCAGGGACCGAGCTCATCATCCTACGAGCAGTACTTC,CASNQGPSSSSYEQYF
many,TRBV11-1,TRBJ1-1,.,14,TGTGCCAGCAGCTTGAAGGAGTTGAACACTGAAGCTTTCTTT,CASSLKELNTEAFF
few,TRBV20-1,TRBJ2-4,.,19,TGCAGTGCTAGAGAGGGTACAGGGATTGGGATCCTAGCCAAAAACATTCAGTACTTC,CSAREGTGIGILAKNIQYF
.,TRBV24-1,TRBJ2-7,.,15,TGTGCCACCAGTGATTTCGGACAGTGGGGAAATGAGCAGTACTTC,CATSDFGQWGNEQYF
.,TRBV29-1,TRBJ1-2,.,14,TGCAGCGTTGAAGAAATCGCAGGGAACTATGACTACACCTTC,CSVEEIAGNYDYTF
.,TRBV5-4,TRBJ1-4,TRBD1,17,TGTGCCAGCAGCCCGACAGGGGGCGACACAACTAGTGAAAAACTGTTTTTT,CASSPTGGDTTSEKLFF
many,TRBV29-1,TRBJ2-7,TRBD1,13,TGCAGCGTCGGTTCGGGACAGACCTACGAGCAGTACTTC,CSVGSGQTYEQYF
.,TRBV20-1,TRBJ2-3,.,13,TGCAGTGTGACTCAGGGAGGCAGAGATACGCAGTATTTT,CSVTQGGRDTQYF